Sequencing of this T cell receptor (beta chain) was carried out in a study of cytomegalovirus exposure and HLA in healthy donors. Across the study: There were 88 million or so unique TCRs (from HLA-typed donors) in an early data release.

Whole-study results and caveats: Common viral pathogens seemed to be connected with several of the most significant clusters, according to a later analysis. In vitro checks showed that a few CMV-associated chains really do target CMV antigens. Association of a missense DCLRE1C variant with TCR beta V- and J-gene trimming was reported in a later analysis.

This PCR relied on a set of 60 Vbeta primers and 13 Jbeta primers. TCRdb's table, derived via immunoSEQ multiplex PCR, lists solely in-frame clones and lacks some. This table holds more than 150,000 clones, around 86% found once. This CDR3 spans 14 amino acids. Germline V gene data show CDR1 as MGHDK and CDR2 as SYGVNS. The V end was cut by 7 bases, the J end by 4 bases, with 16 bases between. With respect to this clone: Its antigen is not known.

The sequenced sample was PBMCs. The sequence was collected from a man aged 50-59 years in good health and CMV-seronegative. The chain links TRBV25-1 to TRBJ1-2; unclear D gene. CDR3: CASKPHSEVYGYTF. In nucleotides, the CDR3 is TGTGCCAGCAAACCCCATTCTGAGGTCTATGGCTACACCTTC.